Listed below are T cell receptor beta chains from one sample, sequenced in a study of T cells in Graves' hyperthyroidism and ophthalmopathy. TCRdb redid the calling of the multiplex PCR reads with MiXCR, one entry per CDR3 protein. The sample yields about 570,000 distinct CDR3 sequences, 40% to 55% seen once. The sample consisted of peripheral blood or thyroid tissue (not recorded which). Every receptor here comes from an adult woman with Graves' disease, either hyperthyroidism or ophthalmopathy (not recorded which). Both conserved end residues are trimmed from each CDR3. For some rows the clone size is stated as once, few or many, or as a class when expanded; others skip it.

v_call	j_call	clone_size	cdr3_aa
TRBV29-1	TRBJ2-6	few	SVYGTGGNSGANVLT
TRBV11-1	TRBJ2-7	-	ASRFGRVLHPSYEQY
TRBV6-5	TRBJ1-6	many	ASSVGPRNSPLH
TRBV20-1	TRBJ2-7	many	SARVFRSHEQY
TRBV20-1	TRBJ2-7	-	SARRLAGEDEQY
TRBV20-1	TRBJ2-5	many	SVSDQETQY
TRBV6-5	TRBJ1-4	-	ASSYKLF
TRBV29-1	TRBJ2-5	-	SSLGGGAGETQY
TRBV10-3	TRBJ1-1	-	AISKNRDILSTEAF
TRBV20-1	TRBJ1-5	once	SASEIPNQPQH
TRBV27	TRBJ2-6	-	ASSLTVLT
TRBV9	TRBJ2-5	-	ASSQWDGQETQY
TRBV7-9	TRBJ2-7	many	ASSLAGTSNEQY
TRBV2	TRBJ1-6	-	ASSDWDSPLH
TRBV5-1	TRBJ1-3	-	ASSYNRVNTIY
TRBV28	TRBJ1-2	few	ASRGPGSNYGYT
TRBV29-1	TRBJ2-7	few	SVPGTGDYEQY
TRBV7-9	TRBJ1-2	once	ASSKPGNA
TRBV28	TRBJ2-2	-	ASSFRLAGGTNTGELF
TRBV7-2	TRBJ2-7	-	ASSLASGPIYEQY
TRBV20-1	TRBJ1-2	-	SAMTGTTANT
TRBV20-1	TRBJ1-2	-	SASTGEGYT
TRBV19	TRBJ2-6	-	ASLPTLGGNVLT
TRBV7-2	TRBJ1-1	-	ASSLGPRTATEAF
TRBV2	TRBJ1-5	many	ASRPRGLVGNQPQH